These T cell receptor beta chains were read from a single sample in a study of T-cell memory formation after mild COVID-19. TCRdb reprocessed the 5' RACE reads via MiXCR and lists one record per CDR3 protein. The sample carries hundreds of thousands of distinct CDR3 sequences, 18% recorded once. The sequenced sample was PBMCs or a T cell subset sorted from them (not recorded which). These receptors all come from a young man who had mild COVID-19 (a few samples of this study predate the infection). Cell type and time point are not known. CDR3s include the opening cysteine and the closing phenylalanine or tryptophan. The D gene is left open where the match is weak. Some rows have no size entry. The others give once, few or many, or a class for an expanded clone.

clone size: -; D gene: TRBD1; J gene: TRBJ1-4; V gene: TRBV5-1; CDR3 protein: CASSFGQAEKLFF; CDR3 DNA: TGCGCCAGCAGCTTCGGACAGGCCGAAAAACTGTTTTTT
clone size: -; D gene: -; J gene: TRBJ2-3; V gene: TRBV6-5; CDR3 protein: CASKKETDTQYF; CDR3 DNA: TGTGCCAGCAAAAAAGAGACAGATACGCAGTATTTT
clone size: few; D gene: -; J gene: TRBJ2-5; V gene: TRBV12-3/TRBV12-4; CDR3 protein: CASSFSGPVETQYF; CDR3 DNA: TGTGCCAGCAGTTTCTCGGGGCCTGTGGAGACCCAGTACTTC
clone size: -; D gene: -; J gene: TRBJ2-3; V gene: TRBV5-1; CDR3 protein: CASSSHESGDTQYF; CDR3 DNA: TGCGCCAGCAGCTCCCACGAATCGGGAGATACGCAGTATTTT
clone size: -; D gene: TRBD1; J gene: TRBJ2-1; V gene: TRBV15; CDR3 protein: CATSRGKDRGYNEQFF; CDR3 DNA: TGTGCCACCAGCAGGGGGAAGGACAGGGGATACAATGAGCAGTTCTTC
clone size: few; D gene: -; J gene: TRBJ1-1; V gene: TRBV19; CDR3 protein: CASNGRSEAFF; CDR3 DNA: TGTGCCAGCAATGGCAGGTCTGAAGCTTTCTTT
clone size: few; D gene: -; J gene: TRBJ2-4; V gene: TRBV7-2; CDR3 protein: CASSLATNIQYF; CDR3 DNA: TGTGCCAGCAGCTTAGCGACAAACATTCAGTACTTC
clone size: -; D gene: -; J gene: TRBJ1-2; V gene: TRBV24-1; CDR3 protein: CATSDPGRGYTF; CDR3 DNA: TGTGCCACCAGTGATCCAGGGAGAGGCTACACCTTC
clone size: few; D gene: -; J gene: TRBJ2-3; V gene: TRBV11-2; CDR3 protein: CASGGRADTQYF; CDR3 DNA: TGTGCCAGCGGCGGCCGAGCAGATACGCAGTATTTT
clone size: -; D gene: TRBD1; J gene: TRBJ1-2; V gene: TRBV6-2/TRBV6-3; CDR3 protein: CASSYGDRDYGYTF; CDR3 DNA: TGTGCCAGCAGTTACGGTGACAGGGACTATGGCTACACCTTC
clone size: many; D gene: -; J gene: TRBJ1-1; V gene: TRBV29-1; CDR3 protein: CSARTLTNTEAFF; CDR3 DNA: TGCAGCGCTCGGACACTTACGAACACTGAAGCTTTCTTT
clone size: -; D gene: TRBD2; J gene: TRBJ2-3; V gene: TRBV7-2; CDR3 protein: CATSRASGGAVRPSDTQYF; CDR3 DNA: TGTGCCACCTCCCGGGCTAGCGGGGGGGCAGTTCGTCCGTCAGATACGCAGTATTTT
clone size: -; D gene: -; J gene: TRBJ1-6; V gene: TRBV5-1; CDR3 protein: CASSLDQGNSPLHF; CDR3 DNA: TGCGCCAGCAGCTTGGACCAGGGTAATTCACCCCTCCACTTT
clone size: -; D gene: TRBD1; J gene: TRBJ1-1; V gene: TRBV5-1; CDR3 protein: CASSLLTGAEAFF; CDR3 DNA: TGCGCCAGCAGCTTGCTTACAGGGGCGGAAGCTTTCTTT
clone size: few; D gene: TRBD2; J gene: TRBJ2-3; V gene: TRBV10-2; CDR3 protein: CASSESGRRGGTDTQYF; CDR3 DNA: TGCGCCAGCAGTGAGTCTGGCAGGCGGGGGGGCACAGATACGCAGTATTTT
clone size: few; D gene: -; J gene: TRBJ1-1; V gene: TRBV7-9; CDR3 protein: CASSPRVGTEAFF; CDR3 DNA: TGTGCCAGCAGCCCGCGGGTTGGCACTGAAGCTTTCTTT
clone size: few; D gene: -; J gene: TRBJ2-3; V gene: TRBV20-1; CDR3 protein: CSAPAGDTQYF; CDR3 DNA: TGCAGTGCCCCAGCGGGCGATACGCAGTATTTT
clone size: many; D gene: -; J gene: TRBJ2-2; V gene: TRBV19; CDR3 protein: CASSESRAGELFF; CDR3 DNA: TGTGCCAGTAGTGAAAGTAGGGCCGGGGAGCTGTTTTTT
clone size: many; D gene: -; J gene: TRBJ1-1; V gene: TRBV3-1; CDR3 protein: CATSFAGMNTEAFF; CDR3 DNA: TGTGCCACCAGCTTTGCGGGGATGAACACTGAAGCTTTCTTT
clone size: few; D gene: -; J gene: TRBJ1-6; V gene: TRBV20-1; CDR3 protein: CSAREVGDSPLHF; CDR3 DNA: TGCAGTGCTAGAGAAGTCGGGGATTCACCCCTCCACTTT
clone size: many; D gene: TRBD1; J gene: TRBJ1-2; V gene: TRBV4-3; CDR3 protein: CASSRKTGGTSYGYTF; CDR3 DNA: TGCGCCAGCAGCCGTAAGACAGGGGGAACCTCCTATGGCTACACCTTC
clone size: -; D gene: -; J gene: TRBJ1-5; V gene: TRBV7-2; CDR3 protein: CASKDRGYSNQPQHF; CDR3 DNA: TGTGCCAGCAAGGATAGAGGGTATAGCAATCAGCCCCAGCATTTT
clone size: few; D gene: TRBD2; J gene: TRBJ2-2; V gene: TRBV4-3; CDR3 protein: CASTPTAGGTGELFF; CDR3 DNA: TGCGCCAGCACCCCCACAGCGGGGGGGACCGGGGAGCTGTTTTTT
clone size: -; D gene: TRBD2; J gene: TRBJ2-1; V gene: TRBV5-1; CDR3 protein: CASSLASGGDYNEQFF; CDR3 DNA: TGCGCCAGCAGCTTGGCTAGCGGGGGGGACTACAATGAGCAGTTCTTC
clone size: few; D gene: -; J gene: TRBJ2-1; V gene: TRBV18; CDR3 protein: CASSLPGRTQNEQFF; CDR3 DNA: TGTGCCAGCTCACTCCCGGGACGGACCCAGAATGAGCAGTTCTTC
clone size: few; D gene: TRBD1; J gene: TRBJ2-1; V gene: TRBV7-6; CDR3 protein: CASSWARTGRNEQFF; CDR3 DNA: TGTGCCAGCAGCTGGGCCCGGACAGGGAGGAATGAGCAGTTCTTC
clone size: many; D gene: -; J gene: TRBJ2-5; V gene: TRBV5-1; CDR3 protein: CASSFTETQYF; CDR3 DNA: TGCGCCAGCAGCTTCACGGAGACCCAGTACTTC
clone size: -; D gene: -; J gene: TRBJ1-1; V gene: TRBV29-1; CDR3 protein: CSVEGNQGTEAFF; CDR3 DNA: TGCAGCGTTGAGGGGAACCAGGGGACTGAAGCTTTCTTT
clone size: -; D gene: -; J gene: TRBJ2-2; V gene: TRBV9; CDR3 protein: CASSVGTANTGELFF; CDR3 DNA: TGTGCCAGCAGCGTAGGGACCGCGAACACCGGGGAGCTGTTTTTT
clone size: -; D gene: TRBD1; J gene: TRBJ2-2; V gene: TRBV7-8; CDR3 protein: CASSFQGRQGLSPELFF; CDR3 DNA: TGTGCCAGCAGTTTCCAGGGACGACAGGGGCTAAGTCCGGAGCTGTTTTTT
clone size: -; D gene: TRBD2; J gene: TRBJ2-5; V gene: TRBV5-1; CDR3 protein: CASSTTVGLARMETQYF; CDR3 DNA: TGCGCCAGCAGCACCACAGTAGGACTAGCCCGTATGGAGACCCAGTACTTC
clone size: -; D gene: -; J gene: TRBJ2-2; V gene: TRBV10-1; CDR3 protein: CASSDPYTGELFF; CDR3 DNA: TGCGCCAGCAGTGACCCGTACACCGGGGAGCTGTTTTTT
clone size: once; D gene: -; J gene: TRBJ2-7; V gene: TRBV10-3; CDR3 protein: CAISAAKWGASHEQYF; CDR3 DNA: TGTGCCATCAGTGCCGCGAAGTGGGGGGCGTCCCACGAGCAGTACTTC
clone size: -; D gene: -; J gene: TRBJ2-5; V gene: TRBV20-1; CDR3 protein: CSAYPRGQETQYF; CDR3 DNA: TGCAGTGCGTATCCAAGGGGTCAAGAGACCCAGTACTTC
clone size: few; D gene: -; J gene: TRBJ1-1; V gene: TRBV5-1; CDR3 protein: CASSLDRSDEAFF; CDR3 DNA: TGCGCCAGCAGCTTGGACAGGAGCGATGAAGCTTTCTTT
clone size: few; D gene: TRBD2; J gene: TRBJ2-5; V gene: TRBV20-1; CDR3 protein: CSARGVAGTQETQYF; CDR3 DNA: TGCAGTGCTAGGGGGGTAGCGGGGACCCAAGAGACCCAGTACTTC
clone size: few; D gene: TRBD1; J gene: TRBJ2-7; V gene: TRBV5-1; CDR3 protein: CASSLALGQASYEQYF; CDR3 DNA: TGCGCCAGCAGCTTGGCCCTGGGACAGGCTTCCTACGAGCAGTACTTC
clone size: few; D gene: TRBD1; J gene: TRBJ2-4; V gene: TRBV20-1; CDR3 protein: CSADREPQGIQYF; CDR3 DNA: TGCAGTGCCGACAGGGAACCTCAAGGGATTCAGTACTTC
clone size: few; D gene: TRBD1; J gene: TRBJ2-7; V gene: TRBV7-8; CDR3 protein: CASSLEHRGPYEQYF; CDR3 DNA: TGTGCCAGCAGCTTAGAACACAGGGGGCCATACGAGCAGTACTTC
clone size: few; D gene: -; J gene: TRBJ2-5; V gene: TRBV5-1; CDR3 protein: CASSLAVVGETQYF; CDR3 DNA: TGCGCCAGCAGCTTGGCAGTAGTCGGCGAGACCCAGTACTTC
clone size: -; D gene: -; J gene: TRBJ2-5; V gene: TRBV5-1; CDR3 protein: CASSLLAIQETQYF; CDR3 DNA: TGCGCCAGCAGCTTGTTGGCTATCCAAGAGACCCAGTACTTC
clone size: -; D gene: TRBD2; J gene: TRBJ2-5; V gene: TRBV20-1; CDR3 protein: CSAKTSGGSLETQYF; CDR3 DNA: TGCAGTGCTAAGACTAGCGGGGGGTCGTTAGAGACCCAGTACTTC
clone size: -; D gene: TRBD1; J gene: TRBJ2-1; V gene: TRBV12-3/TRBV12-4; CDR3 protein: CASTLRQGGNEQFF; CDR3 DNA: TGTGCCAGCACCCTAAGACAGGGTGGGAATGAGCAGTTCTTC
clone size: -; D gene: TRBD1; J gene: TRBJ1-3; V gene: TRBV3-1; CDR3 protein: CASSNTQGNGNTIYF; CDR3 DNA: TGTGCCAGCAGCAATACACAGGGGAACGGAAACACCATATATTTT
clone size: -; D gene: TRBD1; J gene: TRBJ1-1; V gene: TRBV6-2/TRBV6-3; CDR3 protein: CASREPGGGTEAFF; CDR3 DNA: TGTGCCAGCAGGGAGCCAGGGGGCGGGACTGAAGCTTTCTTT
clone size: -; D gene: TRBD2; J gene: TRBJ2-3; V gene: TRBV12-3/TRBV12-4; CDR3 protein: CASRWSSGGANTQYF; CDR3 DNA: TGTGCCAGCAGGTGGTCTAGCGGGGGGGCTAATACGCAGTATTTT
clone size: few; D gene: -; J gene: TRBJ2-1; V gene: TRBV28; CDR3 protein: CASSLTVTNEQFF; CDR3 DNA: TGTGCCAGCAGTTTGACGGTTACGAATGAGCAGTTCTTC
clone size: -; D gene: -; J gene: TRBJ2-2; V gene: TRBV9; CDR3 protein: CASSVFRDASPRELFF; CDR3 DNA: TGTGCCAGCAGCGTGTTCCGGGACGCGTCCCCTAGGGAGCTGTTTTTT
clone size: few; D gene: -; J gene: TRBJ2-3; V gene: TRBV7-9; CDR3 protein: CASGGETDTQYF; CDR3 DNA: TGTGCCAGCGGCGGAGAAACAGATACGCAGTATTTT
clone size: many; D gene: -; J gene: TRBJ2-4; V gene: TRBV2; CDR3 protein: CASSEDRNIQYF; CDR3 DNA: TGTGCCAGCAGTGAGGACAGAAACATTCAGTACTTC
clone size: few; D gene: -; J gene: TRBJ2-5; V gene: TRBV5-1; CDR3 protein: CASSLANTGRETQYF; CDR3 DNA: TGCGCCAGCAGCTTGGCCAATACAGGGAGAGAGACCCAGTACTTC
clone size: -; D gene: TRBD1; J gene: TRBJ2-7; V gene: TRBV7-3; CDR3 protein: CASSRQGLSYEQYF; CDR3 DNA: TGTGCCAGCAGCCGACAGGGTCTTTCCTACGAGCAGTACTTC
clone size: few; D gene: -; J gene: TRBJ1-1; V gene: TRBV7-9; CDR3 protein: CASSSPGSTEAFF; CDR3 DNA: TGTGCCAGCAGCTCCCCGGGGTCCACTGAAGCTTTCTTT
clone size: -; D gene: TRBD1; J gene: TRBJ1-4; V gene: TRBV15; CDR3 protein: CATSREIGQGDGKLFF; CDR3 DNA: TGTGCCACCAGCAGAGAAATCGGGCAGGGGGATGGAAAACTGTTTTTT
clone size: -; D gene: TRBD1; J gene: TRBJ2-6; V gene: TRBV30; CDR3 protein: CAWTLGGGQLTF; CDR3 DNA: TGTGCCTGGACCCTGGGTGGGGGACAGCTGACTTTC
clone size: -; D gene: -; J gene: TRBJ1-1; V gene: TRBV20-1; CDR3 protein: CSALGRTEAFF; CDR3 DNA: TGCAGTGCCCTAGGCAGGACTGAAGCTTTCTTT